A single sample is the source of the 8 T cell receptor beta chains below, sequenced in a study of cytomegalovirus exposure and HLA in healthy donors (dated by TCRdb to about 2017). Libraries were prepared through the immunoSEQ multiplex PCR assay. For the multiplex PCR, a mixture combining 60 forward primers for TCR Vbeta segments and 13 reverse primers for TCR Jbeta segments was used. The immuneACCESS repertoire file appears here via TCRdb, limited to in-frame rearrangements. These files lack a portion of the clones; in checked studies, under half of the deficit traces to unresolved V genes, and the cause of the others is not known. Counted in this sample were over 85,000 clones; about 80% of them appeared once. The ten largest clones take up 0.45% to 0.6% of the sample. The sequenced material came from PBMCs. The receptors were sampled from a young man in good health and CMV-seronegative.

The chain uses TRBV19 and TRBJ1-6; TRBD1 agrees at 7 bases. The germline V gene has CDR1 LNHDA and CDR2 SQIVND (reference sequence). The J segment lost 11 bases and the V segment lost 8 bases, leaving 18 bases of the junction unmatched. The CDR3 is made up of 16 amino acids. In DNA form, the CDR3 reads TGTGCCAGTTCTAGGGGAACCGGGACAGCAGAGACACCCCTCCACTTT. Protein sequence: CASSRGTGTAETPLHF.

The V call is TRBV27, the J call TRBJ2-1, with TRBD2 matching over 11 bases. V was pared by 5 bases and J by 0 bases, with 6 bases of the junction left unmatched. Germline values: CDR1 MNHEY, CDR2 SMNVEV (reference sequence). This CDR3 has 17 residues. CDR3: CASSAPGLAASYNEQFF. CDR3 sequence (DNA): TGTGCCAGCAGTGCACCGGGACTAGCGGCCTCCTACAATGAGCAGTTCTTC.

The rearrangement joins TRBV12-5 to TRBJ2-5; possibly TRBD2 for D (5 bases). The CDR3 is 15 amino acids. Germline CDR1 is LGHNT and CDR2 is FRNRAP. The V and J ends lost 0 bases and 4 bases respectively, with 12 bases between them. CDR3 loop: CASGLVLGVGETQYF. The CDR3 DNA is TGTGCTAGTGGTTTGGTACTGGGAGTTGGAGAGACCCAGTACTTC. The full variable domain, rest sourced from reference TRBV12-5 and TRBJ2-5, is DARVTQTPRHKVTEMGQEVTMRCQPILGHNTVFWYRQTMMQGLELLAYFRNRAPLDDSGMPKDRFSAEMPDATLATLKIQPSEPRDSAVYFCASGLVLGVGETQYFGPGTRLLVL.

This clone occurred once. The genes are TRBV9 and TRBJ1-1; tentatively, D is TRBD1 (6 bases). In germline, CDR1 is SGDLS, CDR2 YYNGEE. The CDR3 loop spans 16 amino acids. Trimming cost V 4 bases and J 4 bases, with 20 bases left between them. CDR3 nucleotides: TGTGCCAGCAGCCCTAGGGGGGGCGCCTCTTTCACTGAAGCTTTCTTT. As protein: CASSPRGGASFTEAFF. Complete variable domain (other parts from reference TRBV9 and TRBJ1-1): DSGVTQTPKHLITATGQRVTLRCSPRSGDLSVYWYQQSLDQGLQFLIQYYNGEERAKGNILERFSAQQFPDLHSELNLSSLELGDSALYFCASSPRGGASFTEAFFGQGTRLTVV.

The chain employs TRBV19 and TRBJ1-1; 7 bases match TRBD1. CDR3 size: 15 residues. The J segment lost 1 base and the V segment lost 4 bases, leaving 6 bases of the junction unmatched. The germline gives CDR1 LNHDA, CDR2 SQIVND (reference sequence). CDR3 nucleotide sequence: TGTGCCAGTAGTAAGCCACGACAGGGGAACACTGAAGCTTTCTTT. It codes for CASSKPRQGNTEAFF.

J is TRBJ2-7 and V is TRBV6-1; 9 nucleotides agree with TRBD1. The CDR3 is made up of 14 amino acids. V lost 6 bases to trimming and J lost 3 bases; unmatched junction nucleotides: 6. In germline, CDR1 is MNHNS, CDR2 SASEGT. CDR3 in amino acids: CASRGTGLGYEQYV. The CDR3 DNA reads as TGTGCCAGCAGGGGGACAGGGCTTGGCTACGAGCAGTACGTC.

The chain joins TRBV4-1 to TRBJ1-2, with a weak D call TRBD1 (5 bases). Germline V gene sequence: CDR1 MGHRA, CDR2 YSYEKL. Trimming cost V 1 base and J 1 base, with 7 bases left between them. The CDR3 loop spans 14 amino acids. For the CDR3, the DNA is TGCGCCAGCAGCCAAGGACAGTTTAACTATGGCTACACCTTC. It codes for CASSQGQFNYGYTF.

This rearrangement joins TRBV10-3 to TRBJ1-3; 7 positions match TRBD1. This CDR3 region has 17 residues. Per germline, CDR1 ENHRY and CDR2 SYGVKD. The junction had 12 bases not matched to a gene; V was cut back by 3 bases and J by 4 bases. The CDR3 region is CAISDPLIRQGGNTIYF. CDR3 DNA sequence: TGTGCCATCAGTGACCCTCTTATTCGACAGGGAGGAAACACCATATATTTT.